The 30 T cell receptor beta chains below all came from one sample that was sequenced in a study of regulatory T cells in long-lasting Graves disease. HTBI primers from iRepertoire and Arm-PCR of CDR3 regions yielded the TCR beta libraries. TCRdb re-called the multiplex PCR reads through MiXCR, storing one row per CDR3 protein. The data hold a few hundred thousand distinct CDR3 sequences, with about a quarter observed a single time. Time point given: persistent/refractory GD, antithyroid drugs over 5 years with positive TRAb. Researchers made the TCR library from RNA that was extracted from PBMCs. Material: peripheral blood mononuclear cells (PBMCs), obtained when the disease was refractory, from a patient treated with antithyroid drugs. These receptors were taken from a female donor with Graves disease.

This chain joins TRBV30 and TRBJ1-5; D call uncertain. This CDR3 spans 14 amino acids. Trimming shortened V by 5 bases and J by 0 bases, and 11 bases separated the two germline ends. CDR1 is GTSNPN and CDR2 is SVGIG in the germline V gene (reference sequence). CDR3 in DNA: TGTGCCTGGGGGGAAGGGAGTAGCAATCAGCCCCAGCATTTT. This translates into CAWGEGSSNQPQHF. The entire variable domain, with the rest obtained from reference TRBV30 and TRBJ1-5, is as follows: SQTIHQWPATLVQPVGSPLSLECTVEGTSNPNLYWYRQAAGRGLQLLFYSVGIGQISSEVPQNLSASRPQDRQFILSSKKLLLSDSGFYLCAWGEGSSNQPQHFGDGTRLSIL.

The chain uses TRBV10-3 and TRBJ2-2; the match to TRBD1 covers 10 bases. The CDR3 extends over 14 amino acids. The germline gives CDR1 ENHRY, CDR2 SYGVKD. V was clipped by 9 bases and J by 3 bases; unmatched bases: 4. The CDR3 is CAIGGTGDTGELFF. The CDR3 region has the DNA TGTGCCATTGGGGGGACAGGGGACACCGGGGAGCTGTTTTTT.

The chain couples TRBV20-1 to TRBJ2-7, with D tentatively TRBD1 or TRBD2 (5 bases each). Looked up from germline, CDR1 is DFQATT and CDR2 is SNEGSKA (reference sequence). The CDR3 length is 16 residues. The V end was cut by 0 bases, the J end by 5 bases, with 20 bases between. CDR3 coding DNA: TGCAGTGCTAGAGACACGTGGGGGACGACGGGCCACGAGCAGTACTTC. Translation gives CSARDTWGTTGHEQYF.

About this clonotype: Germline is not matched at one junction end, which may reflect a read error. The CDR3 reads CASSLSAGGKEIYAF. The CDR3 DNA reads as TGTGCCAGCAGTTTATCAGCAGGGGGCAAGGAGATCTACGCCTTC. V usage is TRBV28 and J usage is TRBJ1-2; TRBD1 matches 8 bases. The CDR3 runs 15 residues. Germline V CDR1 and CDR2: MDHEN, SYDVKM.

The rearrangement uses TRBV24-1 and TRBJ2-7, with D perhaps TRBD1 or TRBD2 (5 bases each). Germline V gene lookup returns CDR1 KGHDR and CDR2 SFDVKD. The length of the CDR3 is 15 residues. The germline V and J ends were trimmed by 3 bases and 1 base, with 12 bases remaining between them. The CDR3 bases are TGTGCCACCAGTGATCCATCCGAGGGGTCCTACGAGCAGTACTTC. This encodes CATSDPSEGSYEQYF.

There are many counts of this clonotype. The chain is built from TRBV30 and TRBJ1-2, with D tentatively TRBD1 (6 bases). Trimming pared 1 base from V and 7 bases from J, leaving 13 bases between. The CDR3 runs 13 residues. Germline CDR1 is GTSNPN and CDR2 is SVGIG (reference sequence). CDR3 coding DNA: TGTGCCTGGAGTGCTGGTGGGGGCGGTGGCTACACCTTC. Its translation: CAWSAGGGGGYTF.

This clonotype was counted a few times. The chain uses TRBV5-1 and TRBJ2-7; 9 positions agree with TRBD1. Germline CDR1 and CDR2: SGHRS and YFSETQ. With 2 bases clipped from V and 5 bases from J, the junction kept 11 bases outside the gene matches. The CDR3 extends over 16 amino acids. The CDR3 loop is CASSFFSAGQGDEQYF. CDR3 sequence (DNA): TGCGCCAGCAGCTTCTTCAGCGCGGGACAGGGAGACGAGCAGTACTTC.

The chain uses TRBV5-1 and TRBJ2-7, with 8 bases that match TRBD2. Unmatched junction bases numbered 15, after V lost 4 bases and J lost 0 bases. The length of the CDR3 is 18 residues. Per germline, CDR1 SGHRS and CDR2 YFSETQ. The CDR3 loop reads CASSATTKTSGLSYEQYF. The CDR3 coding sequence is TGCGCCAGCAGCGCAACCACCAAAACTAGCGGCCTCTCCTACGAGCAGTACTTC.

V gene TRBV7-6 combines with J gene TRBJ1-1; 7 bases fit TRBD1. V shed 5 bases and J 1 base; nucleotides not matched to a gene: 10. The CDR3 is 16 residues long. The germline V gene has CDR1 SGHVS and CDR2 FNYEAQ. CDR3 nucleotides: TGTGCCAGCAGCCCCGTGACAGGGTCTAGGAACACTGAAGCTTTCTTT. This gives the protein CASSPVTGSRNTEAFF.

This clonotype was picked up a small number of times. This chain links TRBV20-1 with TRBJ2-5, with D perhaps TRBD1 or TRBD2 (6 bases each). The CDR3 loop spans 15 amino acids. Germline V gives CDR1 DFQATT, CDR2 SNEGSKA (reference sequence). V was pared by 0 bases and J by 2 bases, with 13 bases between. The CDR3 DNA follows: TGCAGTGCTAGAGATGGCGGGACAAGGCAAGAGACCCAGTACTTC. Its translation is CSARDGGTRQETQYF.

With respect to this clonotype: The germline gene is not matched at one end of the junction; a read error may be the cause. The rearrangement links TRBV6-1 to TRBJ2-5; no firm D call. Germline loops: CDR1 MNHNS, CDR2 SASEGT. The CDR3 spans 15 residues. The DNA of the CDR3 is TGTGCCAGCACCGTGAATGTGCTAGGCCAAGAGACCCAGCACTTC. The encoded protein is CASTVNVLGQETQHF.

The chain employs TRBV29-1 and TRBJ2-5, with D possibly being TRBD1 (6 bases). Germline lookup yields CDR1 SQVTM and CDR2 ANQGSEA. This CDR3 has 14 residues. V gave up 4 bases and J gave up 0 bases, with 12 bases separating them. The CDR3 region is CSVVQGLHQETQYF. DNA of the CDR3: TGCAGCGTTGTACAGGGCCTACACCAAGAGACCCAGTACTTC.

The chain recombines TRBV27 with TRBJ2-4; D is possibly TRBD1 (6 bases). Germline CDR1 MNHEY, CDR2 SMNVEV (reference sequence). V lost 1 base and J 6 bases, leaving 10 bases between the germline ends. This CDR3 has 14 residues. As DNA, the CDR3 is TGTGCCAGCAGTTTATGGGGACAAAGAAACATTCAGTACTTC. It encodes CASSLWGQRNIQYF.

This chain uses TRBV19 with TRBJ2-4; D is unresolved. Germline CDR1 LNHDA, CDR2 SQIVND (reference sequence). Trimming took off 5 bases at V and 1 base at J, with 12 bases between the two ends. The CDR3 sequence is 15 residues long. The CDR3 DNA is TGTGCCAGTAGTCGCGACCTGCCCGCCAAAAACATTCAGTACTTC. Translating gives CASSRDLPAKNIQYF.

The chain is built from TRBV6-5 and TRBJ2-7; D is possibly TRBD2 (6 bases). The CDR3 runs 13 residues. Germline values: CDR1 MNHEY, CDR2 SVGAGI. V lost 0 bases, J lost 7 bases, and 10 bases lay in between. Here the CDR3 DNA reads TGTGCCAGCAGTTACTCATCAGGAGGGGAGCAGTACTTC. This translates into CASSYSSGGEQYF.

CDR3 sequence (DNA): TGTGCCAGTGTGCCAATCGGGACTAGCGGGAGGGCCAGAGTTAGCACCGGGGAGCTGTTTTTT. It codes for CASVPIGTSGRARVSTGELFF. The rearrangement joins TRBV19 to TRBJ2-2, with 16 bases matching TRBD2. The V and J ends lost 8 bases and 4 bases, in that order; junction bases with no gene match: 19. This CDR3 has 21 residues. Germline CDR1 and CDR2: LNHDA and SQIVND (reference sequence). The full variable domain, completed using reference TRBV19 and TRBJ2-2, is DGGITQSPKYLFRKEGQNVTLSCEQNLNHDAMYWYRQDPGQGLRLIYYSQIVNDFQKGDIAEGYSVSREKKESFPLTVTSAQKNPTAFYLCASVPIGTSGRARVSTGELFFGEGSRLTVL.

This chain joins TRBV30 and TRBJ2-7; either TRBD1 or TRBD2 may supply D (5 bases each). The V and J ends lost 8 bases and 1 base respectively, with 15 bases between them. CDR1 GTSNPN and CDR2 SVGIG come from the germline V gene (reference sequence). CDR3 length equals 13 residues. The CDR3 DNA sequence: TGTGCCGGGGACGCCCGGGGATCCTACGAGCAGTACTTC. Translating it yields CAGDARGSYEQYF.

This clonotype was recorded at least ten times. CDR3: CASTGQTTNTGELFF. In DNA, the CDR3 is TGTGCCAGCACCGGACAGACCACGAACACCGGGGAGCTGTTTTTT. The chain is built from TRBV2 and TRBJ2-2, with D possibly TRBD1 on 6 matching bases. The CDR3 is 15 residues long. V lost 7 bases and J 0 bases, leaving 12 bases between the germline ends. CDR1 is SNHLY, CDR2 FYNNEI, per germline.

This chain joins TRBV7-2 and TRBJ1-2, with no clear D. Trimming cost V 0 bases and J 8 bases, with 19 bases left between them. This CDR3 is built from 16 residues. Germline loops: CDR1 SGHTA, CDR2 FQGNSA. CDR3 in amino acids: CASSLAVTPGRYGYTF. CDR3 DNA: TGTGCCAGCAGCTTAGCTGTGACCCCGGGAAGATACGGCTACACCTTC. The whole variable domain, filled in from reference TRBV7-2 and TRBJ1-2, reads GAGVSQSPSNKVTEKGKDVELRCDPISGHTALYWYRQSLGQGLEFLIYFQGNSAPDKSGLPSDRFSAERTGGSVSTLTIQRTQQEDSAVYLCASSLAVTPGRYGYTFGSGTRLTVV.

Many counts were recorded for this clonotype. This chain links TRBV7-6 with TRBJ2-2, with D possibly TRBD1 on 5 matching bases. Trimming took 8 bases from V and 1 from J, leaving 11 bases between them. Germline values: CDR1 SGHVS, CDR2 FNYEAQ. CDR3 length: 14 residues. The CDR3: CASSPRGNTGELFF. The CDR3 DNA is TGTGCCAGCTCACCAAGGGGGAACACCGGGGAGCTGTTTTTT.

The rearrangement links TRBV9 to TRBJ1-3; a weak D match, TRBD1 (5 bases). This CDR3 has 15 amino acids. Trimming stripped 0 bases from V and 4 bases from J, with 11 bases between. Germline lookup yields CDR1 SGDLS and CDR2 YYNGEE. CDR3 sequence (DNA): TGTGCCAGCAGCGTAGCGTCACAGGTCGGAAACACCATATATTTT. It is translated as CASSVASQVGNTIYF.

This clonotype turned up a few times. The CDR3 spells CASSSGANTGELFF. The DNA for the CDR3 is TGTGCCAGCAGTAGCGGAGCGAACACCGGGGAGCTGTTTTTT. This chain connects TRBV6-2 or TRBV6-3 to TRBJ2-2, with a possible D match to TRBD2 (5 bases). Germline V gene data show CDR1 as MNHEY and CDR2 as SVGEGT. V shed 5 bases and J shed 0 bases, with 7 bases lying between them. The CDR3 consists of 14 residues.

This clonotype has a count of ten or more. V is TRBV28 and J is TRBJ2-7; TRBD2 aligns across 8 bases. Germline loops: CDR1 MDHEN, CDR2 SYDVKM. V was clipped by 3 bases and J by 7 bases; unmatched bases: 17. This CDR3 comprises 17 residues. The CDR3 reads CASSLFTTGTIAGEQYF. Here the CDR3 DNA reads TGTGCCAGCAGTTTGTTCACGACAGGTACCATAGCGGGGGAGCAGTACTTC.

This clonotype has at least ten counts. The chain joins TRBV2 to TRBJ2-2; TRBD1 matches at 8 bases. The CDR3 has 15 residues. Germline CDR1 is SNHLY and CDR2 is FYNNEI. Losses at the gene ends were 10 bases for V and 5 bases for J; bases not matched to a gene: 12. CDR3 coding DNA: TGTGCCACTCAACCGGGACAGGCAGGAACCGGGGAGCTGTTTTTT. This codes for CATQPGQAGTGELFF.

The V call is TRBV18, the J call TRBJ1-6; D not certain. This CDR3 contains 12 residues. V lost 3 bases, J lost 8 bases, and 5 bases lay in between. In germline, CDR1 is KGHSH, CDR2 LQKENI. The CDR3 loop is CASSPVDSPLHF. The CDR3 nucleotides are TGTGCCAGCTCACCGGTGGATTCACCCCTCCACTTT.

This chain joins TRBV5-6 and TRBJ1-2, with TRBD1 matching 7 bases. The V gene's germline CDR1 is SGHDT and CDR2 YYEEEE. V lost 1 base, J lost 8 bases, and 5 bases stayed unmatched. CDR3 length equals 13 residues. In DNA, the CDR3 is TGTGCCAGCAGCTTGACAGGGGATTGGGGCTACACCTTC. Protein: CASSLTGDWGYTF.

The V call is TRBV20-1, the J call TRBJ2-7; D might be TRBD1 (6 bases). Trimming took 3 bases from V and 5 from J, leaving 17 bases between them. CDR1 and CDR2 from the germline V gene are DFQATT and SNEGSKA (reference sequence). This CDR3 is 14 amino acids long. As DNA, the CDR3 is TGCAGTGCTAGTCGGGGCAGGGGTCTCAACGAGCAGTACTTC. Protein product: CSASRGRGLNEQYF.

The chain combines TRBV7-6 with TRBJ1-4; D might be TRBD1 (5 bases). The germline gives CDR1 SGHVS, CDR2 FNYEAQ. V lost 7 bases and J lost 0, with 15 bases in between. The CDR3 has 16 residues. The CDR3 DNA reads as TGTGCCAGCACTGAGAGGGGACCTGCAACTAATGAAAAACTGTTTTTT. Its translation: CASTERGPATNEKLFF.

The rearrangement uses TRBV19 and TRBJ1-1, with D tentatively TRBD1 (5 bases). Germline CDR1 LNHDA, CDR2 SQIVND (reference sequence). Trimming removed 7 bases at V and 6 bases at J, with 21 bases between. CDR3 length: 15 residues. CDR3 loop: CASITKGISRAEAFF. Written as DNA, the CDR3 is TGTGCCAGTATTACAAAGGGGATCTCAAGGGCTGAAGCTTTCTTT.

This clonotype came up a few times. V usage is TRBV29-1 and J usage is TRBJ2-7; 9 bases align to TRBD1. The germline gives CDR1 SQVTM, CDR2 ANQGSEA. The CDR3 has 12 amino acids. Trimming took 4 bases from V and 7 from J; bases not matched to a gene: 5. DNA of the CDR3: TGCAGCGTTGTACAGGGGGCGAGTGAGCAGTACTTC. Protein sequence: CSVVQGASEQYF.